This record concerns one T cell receptor (beta chain) sequence. Its target is not known. One end of the junction fails to match germline, which may point to a read error. The entry originates in a study of metastatic and nonmetastatic thyroid tumors. Study context: Where malignant and benign thyroid patients were concerned, repertoires were compared across blood and tumor or nodule tissue. Whole-study results and caveats: It was reportedly found that TCR beta diversity was significantly higher in malignant thyroid tumors than in benign nodules, a difference seen in both blood and tumor samples.

This CDR3 contains 14 residues. CDR1 and CDR2 from the germline V gene are MNHNS and SASEGT. Every patient underwent thyroid surgery untreated. TCRdb ran MiXCR on the PCR reads. The repertoire includes about 23,000 clones, around 20% of them detected once, and about 7.9% sits in the top ten. The source of this sequence is a female donor with papillary thyroid cancer or a benign thyroid nodule (not recorded which). Some clones in this sample may be carry-over from other donors' samples. The chain joins TRBV6-1 to TRBJ1-1, with TRBD1 matching over 8 bases. The sample comprised blood. In DNA form, the CDR3 reads TGTGCCAGCAGCCGGACAGGGCAACGGGGTGAAGCTGTATTT. This sequence encodes CASSRTGQRGEAVF.